This TCR beta chain came from a study of blood T cell repertoires in COVID-19. V dropped 5 bases and J dropped 1; count of bases not matched to a gene: 8. The CDR3 has 19 residues. The germline gives CDR1 KGHDR, CDR2 SFDVKD. Source study methods: Estimation of nucleated cell counts was performed using reference gene primer amplification. Method: immunoSEQ multiplex PCR; TCRdb's copy keeps in-frame clones and lacks some. V, J and clone size are taken as reported in that table, and D and trimming were inferred from the DNA itself. The sample records 59,000 or so clones, less than 85% being singletons. This receptor was obtained from a woman between 50 and 59 years old with active or convalescent COVID-19. The sample taken for sequencing was peripheral blood. The chain has TRBV24-1 and TRBJ2-2; 14 positions agree with TRBD2. DNA for the CDR3: TGTGCCACCAGTGTTACCGGGACTAGCGGGAGTTGGAACACCGGGGAGCTGTTTTTT. This gives the protein CATSVTGTSGSWNTGELFF.